These T cell receptor beta chains were read from a single sample in a study of vaccination and CD4 T cells after COVID-19. TCRdb recomputed calls from the PCR reads with MiXCR, one row per CDR3 protein. The profile shows about 6,500 distinct CDR3 sequences, roughly 50% of them singletons. These receptors lack a known antigen. Sequencing used CD4+ T cells from blood, cultured in vitro. The receptors shown here come from a human donor in good health. CDR3s include the opening cysteine and the closing phenylalanine or tryptophan. The D gene is left open where the match is weak. Clone size appears in some rows only: once, few, many, or a class for an expanded clone.

-,TRBJ1-2,TRBV7-2,-,CASSSYVGGYTF,TGTGCCAGCAGTTCCTATGTCGGTGGCTACACCTTC
-,TRBJ1-5,TRBV7-2,-,CASSFEANSNQPQHF,TGTGCCAGCAGCTTCGAGGCTAATAGCAATCAGCCCCAGCATTTT
TRBD2,TRBJ2-1,TRBV4-1,-,CASSLPGGRTSGRAENEQFF,TGCGCCAGCAGCCTCCCCGGGGGAAGGACTAGCGGGAGGGCCGAGAATGAGCAGTTCTTC
-,TRBJ1-2,TRBV30,-,CAWTDGGVGYTF,TGTGCCTGGACGGACGGCGGGGTCGGCTACACCTTC
TRBD1,TRBJ1-2,TRBV28,few,CASSLSTGTGKNYGYTF,TGTGCCAGCAGTTTATCCACCGGGACAGGGAAGAACTATGGCTACACCTTC
-,TRBJ2-5,TRBV27,few,CASSRTLDSLETQYF,TGTGCCAGCAGCCGGACCCTGGACAGTCTGGAGACCCAGTACTTC
-,TRBJ1-1,TRBV6-5,few,CASSYVWGGTEAFF,TGTGCCAGCAGTTACGTCTGGGGTGGTACTGAAGCTTTCTTT
TRBD1,TRBJ2-3,TRBV6-5,-,CASSFGTGGADTQYF,TGTGCCAGCAGTTTCGGGACAGGGGGCGCAGATACGCAGTATTTT
-,TRBJ2-1,TRBV20-1,-,CSAQREPGTYNEQFF,TGCAGTGCCCAGAGGGAGCCGGGTACCTACAATGAGCAGTTCTTC
TRBD2,TRBJ2-3,TRBV20-1,few,CSAERSGITDTQYF,TGCAGTGCGGAGAGGAGCGGGATTACAGATACGCAGTATTTT
TRBD2,TRBJ2-7,TRBV12-3/TRBV12-4,-,CASRVAGVSEQYF,TGTGCCAGCAGGGTAGCGGGAGTATCCGAGCAGTACTTC
-,TRBJ2-7,TRBV11-2,-,CASSFYGTDSGYF,TGTGCCAGCAGCTTCTACGGGACGGACAGCGGGTACTTC
-,TRBJ2-3,TRBV30,-,CARSGTHADTQYF,TGTGCCAGATCCGGGACCCATGCGGATACGCAGTATTTT
TRBD1,TRBJ1-6,TRBV7-2,-,CASSPRTGPSSYNSPLHF,TGTGCCAGCAGCCCAAGGACAGGGCCGAGCTCCTATAATTCACCCCTCCACTTT
TRBD2,TRBJ2-3,TRBV20-1,-,CSAPPGAGGGDTQYF,TGCAGTGCTCCCCCCGGGGCGGGAGGTGGGGATACGCAGTATTTT
-,TRBJ1-2,TRBV6-5,few,CASSFGRVTRDYGYTF,TGTGCCAGCAGTTTCGGCAGGGTTACTAGGGACTATGGCTACACCTTC
TRBD1,TRBJ1-1,TRBV7-9,few,CASSSRGATEAFF,TGTGCCAGCAGCTCCAGGGGGGCCACTGAAGCTTTCTTT
TRBD1,TRBJ2-3,TRBV10-1,few,CASNGQGDTQYF,TGCGCCAGCAACGGACAGGGGGATACGCAGTATTTT
TRBD1,TRBJ1-2,TRBV29-1,-,CSVPRDRMQNYGYTF,TGCAGCGTCCCCCGGGACAGGATGCAAAACTATGGCTACACCTTC
TRBD2,TRBJ2-3,TRBV20-1,-,CSAMSGGAVDTQYF,TGCAGTGCTATGAGCGGGGGGGCCGTTGATACGCAGTATTTT
-,TRBJ1-2,TRBV4-3,-,CASSQGGLLNYGYTF,TGCGCCAGCAGCCAAGGGGGGCTTTTAAACTATGGCTACACCTTC
-,TRBJ1-6,TRBV20-1,-,CSARLGPDYSPLHF,TGCAGTGCTAGGCTTGGGCCTGATTATTCACCCCTCCACTTT
-,TRBJ1-2,TRBV4-1,-,CASNLSGEDGYTF,TGCGCCAGCAACCTTTCGGGCGAGGATGGCTACACCTTC
TRBD1,TRBJ1-5,TRBV7-2,-,CASSGTGWFQPQHF,TGTGCCAGCAGCGGGACAGGGTGGTTTCAGCCCCAGCATTTT
-,TRBJ2-1,TRBV6-5,-,CASSSVGSYNEQFF,TGTGCCAGCAGTTCAGTGGGATCCTACAATGAGCAGTTCTTC
TRBD1,TRBJ1-2,TRBV7-2,few,CASSPWDSYGYTF,TGTGCCAGCAGCCCGTGGGACAGCTATGGCTACACCTTC
TRBD1,TRBJ2-4,TRBV6-2/TRBV6-3,-,CASKQTGGNIQYF,TGTGCCAGCAAACAAACAGGGGGTAACATTCAGTACTTC
-,TRBJ2-7,TRBV19,-,CASSIVNRNYEQYF,TGTGCCAGTAGTATAGTTAACAGAAACTACGAGCAGTACTTC
TRBD1,TRBJ1-2,TRBV12-3/TRBV12-4,-,CASSLRDRGTYGYTF,TGTGCCAGCAGCCTCCGGGACAGGGGCACCTATGGCTACACCTTC
TRBD1,TRBJ1-2,TRBV12-3/TRBV12-4,-,CASSPDRGRGGYTF,TGTGCCAGCAGCCCCGACAGGGGGAGAGGGGGCTACACCTTC
TRBD2,TRBJ2-3,TRBV20-1,-,CSASKTGAGVTNTQYF,TGCAGTGCTTCTAAAACCGGGGCGGGAGTGACGAATACGCAGTATTTT
TRBD1,TRBJ1-1,TRBV6-2/TRBV6-3,-,CASSLDRVGYTEAFF,TGTGCCAGCAGTTTGGACAGGGTTGGATACACTGAAGCTTTCTTT
-,TRBJ1-2,TRBV7-9,-,CASSLTGIDYGYTF,TGTGCCAGCAGCTTAACCGGGATTGACTATGGCTACACCTTC
TRBD1,TRBJ1-5,TRBV28,-,CASSSGQGGNQPQHF,TGTGCCAGCAGTTCGGGACAGGGAGGCAATCAGCCCCAGCATTTT
-,TRBJ1-6,TRBV24-1,few,CATSDTHRSAYNSPLHF,TGTGCCACCAGTGATACACACAGGAGTGCCTATAATTCACCCCTCCACTTT
TRBD2,TRBJ2-7,TRBV5-4,-,CASSFASGPLGEQYF,TGTGCCAGCAGCTTCGCTAGCGGGCCTTTAGGGGAGCAGTACTTC
-,TRBJ2-7,TRBV12-3/TRBV12-4,-,CASSSRSYEQYF,TGTGCCAGCAGTTCCAGATCCTACGAGCAGTACTTC
TRBD1,TRBJ1-2,TRBV28,once,CASRRDREGVGYTF,TGTGCCAGCAGACGGGACAGGGAGGGGGTAGGCTACACCTTC
-,TRBJ1-5,TRBV6-2/TRBV6-3,-,CASSYRGRGQPQHF,TGTGCCAGCAGTTACCGGGGTCGGGGTCAGCCCCAGCATTTT
TRBD2,TRBJ2-7,TRBV30,-,CAWSSRGSSYEQYF,TGTGCCTGGAGTTCGCGGGGGAGCTCCTACGAGCAGTACTTC
-,TRBJ1-1,TRBV4-1,few,CASSQEGGGRWANTEAFF,TGCGCCAGCAGCCAAGAGGGAGGGGGGCGCTGGGCGAACACTGAAGCTTTCTTT
TRBD2,TRBJ2-7,TRBV7-8,-,CASSLVGGGEQYF,TGTGCCAGCAGCTTAGTTGGGGGGGGCGAGCAGTACTTC
TRBD2,TRBJ2-3,TRBV7-2,-,CASSLTRGADTQYF,TGTGCCAGCAGCTTAACCCGGGGGGCAGATACGCAGTATTTT
TRBD1,TRBJ2-7,TRBV6-2/TRBV6-3,-,CASYRGPNEQYF,TGTGCCAGCTACAGGGGTCCCAACGAGCAGTACTTC
TRBD1,TRBJ2-2,TRBV19,-,CASRNNRGTGELFF,TGTGCCAGTAGAAATAACAGGGGAACCGGGGAGCTGTTTTTT
TRBD2,TRBJ2-1,TRBV6-1,-,CASHSGSSYNEQFF,TGTGCCAGCCATAGCGGGAGCTCCTACAATGAGCAGTTCTTC
-,TRBJ1-4,TRBV4-3,-,CASSQELGRGSEKLFF,TGCGCCAGCAGCCAAGAGCTTGGCAGGGGAAGTGAAAAACTGTTTTTT
-,TRBJ2-3,TRBV20-1,few,CSARDGAGTDTQYF,TGCAGTGCTAGAGATGGGGCGGGCACAGATACGCAGTATTTT
-,TRBJ2-5,TRBV11-2,-,CASMRRLETQYF,TGTGCCAGCATGAGGAGGTTGGAGACCCAGTACTTC
-,TRBJ2-4,TRBV19,-,CASSLGQGDIQYF,TGTGCCAGTAGCTTGGGTCAAGGGGACATTCAGTACTTC
TRBD1,TRBJ2-1,TRBV20-1,once,CSAPDGGQQGNGQFF,TGCAGTGCTCCAGATGGGGGACAGCAGGGCAATGGGCAGTTCTTC